These 8 T cell receptor beta chains originate from one sample sequenced in a study of breast tumors, draining lymph nodes, adjacent tissues. TCRdb re-derived calls from the multiplex PCR reads in MiXCR, one entry per CDR3 protein. The sample consists of about 130,000 distinct CDR3 sequences, roughly 20% of them appearing once. The lymph nodes were axillary draining lymph nodes from breast cancer patients. The sample comprised axillary lymph node tissue. These receptors were collected from a female donor with breast cancer. Some clones in this sample may be carry-over from other donors' samples.

With respect to this clonotype: Since a much larger clone is just one base distant, this may be a read error. The chain combines TRBV19 with TRBJ1-5; no firm D call. The CDR3 is made up of 18 amino acids. CDR1 and CDR2 from the germline V gene are LNHDA and SQIVND (reference sequence). V shed 3 bases and J shed 6 bases, with 24 bases lying between them. The CDR3 region has the DNA TGTGCCAGTAGTATCGCCCGCATCGGGTGGAGTTTGAGTCAGCCCCAGCATTTT. Its translation: CASSIARIGWSLSQPQHF.

Ten or more counts support this clonotype. The chain recombines TRBV19 with TRBJ2-1; 10 bases are shared with TRBD2. The CDR3 spans 16 residues. Germline assignment: CDR1 LNHDA and CDR2 SQIVND (reference sequence). The J segment lost 0 bases and the V segment lost 7 bases, leaving 6 bases of the junction unmatched. The CDR3 reads CASTTSGVLSYNEQFF. The CDR3 nucleotides are TGTGCCAGTACAACTAGCGGGGTCCTCTCCTACAATGAGCAGTTCTTC.

There are many counts of this clonotype. The genes are TRBV6-6 and TRBJ2-7, with D perhaps matching TRBD1 (5 bases). Germline V gene lookup returns CDR1 MNHNY and CDR2 SVGAGI (reference sequence). This CDR3 comprises 18 residues. Trimming left V 2 bases short and J 2 bases short, with 22 bases between. The CDR3 DNA reads TGTGCCAGCAGTTACGCAACCCCCCAAGGGGCAGAAACCTACGAGCAGTACTTC. Translating gives CASSYATPQGAETYEQYF.

This clonotype came up many times. The CDR3 nucleotides read TGTGCCTGGAGTGTTGGGGGGACCTTATACGAGCAGTACTTC. Translated, it gives CAWSVGGTLYEQYF. J is TRBJ2-7 and V is TRBV30, with a tentative D call TRBD2 (6 bases). The CDR3 has 14 amino acids. V lost 0 bases, J lost 4 bases, and 13 bases lay in between. The germline CDR1 and CDR2 sequences are GTSNPN and SVGIG (reference sequence).

This clonotype was seen at least ten times. This chain uses TRBV15 with TRBJ2-3; maybe TRBD2 (6 bases). V was cut by 5 bases and J by 4 bases, with 16 bases left in between. The germline V gene has CDR1 LNHNV and CDR2 YYDKDF (reference sequence). The CDR3 consists of 15 residues. The CDR3 sequence: CATSSRVGGADTQYF. CDR3 sequence (DNA): TGTGCCACCAGCTCCCGGGTGGGGGGAGCAGATACGCAGTATTTT.

In regard to this clonotype: One end of the junction is discordant with germline, which a read error may explain. The rearrangement joins TRBV11-2 to TRBJ2-3; 10 bases match TRBD1. Germline V lookup: CDR1 SGHAT, CDR2 FQNNGV. The CDR3 is 13 amino acids. The chain's CDR3 is CASSSGTGQGFYF. Here the CDR3 DNA reads TGTGCCAGCAGCTCAGGTACGGGACAGGGGTTTTATTTC.

Worth noting for this clonotype: Possible read error: a much larger clone is one base away. This chain connects TRBV24-1 to TRBJ2-2, with D perhaps TRBD2 (6 bases). Germline lookup yields CDR1 KGHDR and CDR2 SFDVKD. Deletions cut 4 bases from V and 6 bases from J, with 11 bases between. The CDR3 consists of 14 residues. CDR3 sequence (DNA): TGTGCCACCAGTGACTGGGGGGTCTCCGGGGAGCTGTTTTTT. It encodes CATSDWGVSGELFF.

The V gene is TRBV12-3 or TRBV12-4, the J gene TRBJ1-5; tentative D call: TRBD1 (6 bases). Trimming pared 8 bases from V and 0 bases from J, leaving 14 bases between. This CDR3 is 15 amino acids long. The CDR3 loop is CASGITGFSNQPQHF. CDR3 DNA sequence: TGTGCCAGCGGAATAACAGGGTTTAGCAATCAGCCCCAGCATTTT.